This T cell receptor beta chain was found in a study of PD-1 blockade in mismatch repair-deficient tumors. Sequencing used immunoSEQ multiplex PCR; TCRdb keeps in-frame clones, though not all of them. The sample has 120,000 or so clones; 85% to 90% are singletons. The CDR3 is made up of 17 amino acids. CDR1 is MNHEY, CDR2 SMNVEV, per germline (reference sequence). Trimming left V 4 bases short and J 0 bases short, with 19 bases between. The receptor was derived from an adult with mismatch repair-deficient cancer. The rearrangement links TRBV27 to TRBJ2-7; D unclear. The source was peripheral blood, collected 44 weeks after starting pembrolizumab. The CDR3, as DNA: TGTGCCAGCAGTTCCCCCATTCGGGCGAAGGGCTCCTACGAGCAGTACTTC. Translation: CASSSPIRAKGSYEQYF.